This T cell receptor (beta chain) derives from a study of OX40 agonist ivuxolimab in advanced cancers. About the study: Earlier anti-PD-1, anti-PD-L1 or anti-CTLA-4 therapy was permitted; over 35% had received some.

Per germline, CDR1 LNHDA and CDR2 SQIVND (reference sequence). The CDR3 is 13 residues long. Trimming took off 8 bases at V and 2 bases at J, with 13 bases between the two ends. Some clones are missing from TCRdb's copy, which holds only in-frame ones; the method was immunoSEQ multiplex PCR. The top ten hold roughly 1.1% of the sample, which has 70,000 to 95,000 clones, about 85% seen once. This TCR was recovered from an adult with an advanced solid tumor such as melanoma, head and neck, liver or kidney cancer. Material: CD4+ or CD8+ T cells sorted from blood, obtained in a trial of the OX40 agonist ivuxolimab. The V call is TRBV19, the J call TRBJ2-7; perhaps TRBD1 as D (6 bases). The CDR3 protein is CASRRQDTYEQYF. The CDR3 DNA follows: TGTGCCAGTCGGAGACAGGACACCTACGAGCAGTACTTC.